A selection of T cell receptor beta chains follows, all from one sample in a study of blood T cells in healthy people across ages. MiXCR, run by TCRdb on the 5' RACE reads, gives a single entry per CDR3 protein. The profile shows approximately 770,000 distinct CDR3 sequences, over 45% of them singletons. The specimen was blood. The receptors shown here come from a man under 40 in good health. CDR3s include the opening cysteine and the closing phenylalanine or tryptophan. A D gene is named only where the DNA matches it firmly. Size tells how often a clone was seen (once, few, many) or the class of an expanded clone, and some rows leave it out.

clone size	V gene	J gene	D gene	CDR3 DNA	CDR3 protein
few	TRBV12-3/TRBV12-4	TRBJ2-3	NA	TGTGCCATCACAACCGGGACTTCTTTCACAGATACGCAGTATTTT	CAITTGTSFTDTQYF
few	TRBV5-1	TRBJ2-5	TRBD2	TGCGCCAGCAGTCGGGGACTAGTCGGTGAAGAGACCCAGTACTTC	CASSRGLVGEETQYF
few	TRBV6-2/TRBV6-3	TRBJ2-4	TRBD2	TGTGCCAGCAGTGGGACTAGCGAACTAAACATTCAGTACTTC	CASSGTSELNIQYF
NA	TRBV24-1	TRBJ2-1	NA	TGTGCCACCAGTGATTCCGTCTACAATGAGCAGTTCTTC	CATSDSVYNEQFF
NA	TRBV10-3	TRBJ2-1	TRBD2	TGTGCCATCGAGGCGGGGGGCAATGAGCAGTTCTTC	CAIEAGGNEQFF
NA	TRBV29-1	TRBJ1-2	NA	TGCAGCACCTGGGGGGGCTTCAGTGGCTACACCTTC	CSTWGGFSGYTF
few	TRBV7-2	TRBJ2-1	NA	TGTGCCAGCAGCCTCCGGGTAAATGAGCAGTTCTTC	CASSLRVNEQFF
few	TRBV7-6	TRBJ2-3	NA	TGTGCCAGCAGCTTGAACGTTGGTACGCAGTATTTT	CASSLNVGTQYF
NA	TRBV20-1	TRBJ1-1	NA	TGCAGTGCCGATCTGATTCGGGGGAAAATGGGAGCTTTCTTT	CSADLIRGKMGAFF
NA	TRBV7-9	TRBJ1-2	NA	TGTGCCAGCAGCTTAAGCCAGATAAATGGCTACACCTTC	CASSLSQINGYTF
NA	TRBV7-2	TRBJ2-7	NA	TGTGCCAGCAGCCGACCCAAGGGTGACTACGAGCAGTACTTC	CASSRPKGDYEQYF
once	TRBV21-1	TRBJ2-1	NA	TGTGCCAGCCTCGGGACTAGCGGGAGAGGGGAGCAGTTCTTC	CASLGTSGRGEQFF
once	TRBV3-1	TRBJ2-1	NA	TGTGTCAGCAGCCACCCACGGAACCAGGGGTACAATGAGCAGTTCTTC	CVSSHPRNQGYNEQFF
few	TRBV7-2	TRBJ2-4	NA	TGTGCCAGCAGGACCATAAATACCATTCAGTACTTC	CASRTINTIQYF
NA	TRBV19	TRBJ1-1	NA	TGTGCCAGTAGTATGGGGGGCTCGAACACTGAAGCTTTCTTT	CASSMGGSNTEAFF
NA	TRBV3-1	TRBJ2-7	TRBD1	TGTGCCAGCAGCCCCCCGGACAGGGAGGACGAGCAGTACTTC	CASSPPDREDEQYF
NA	TRBV4-2	TRBJ2-1	TRBD2	TGTGCCAGCAGCCAAGCTCCTCAGGCTAGCGGGAGGTCATATAATGAGCAGTTCTTC	CASSQAPQASGRSYNEQFF
many	TRBV27	TRBJ2-7	TRBD1	TGTGCCAGCAGATCCGGGACAGGGGTCCTCGAGCAGTACTTC	CASRSGTGVLEQYF
NA	TRBV12-3/TRBV12-4	TRBJ2-7	NA	TGTGCCACATCCGTCAGGAGTTACGAGCAGTACTTC	CATSVRSYEQYF
few	TRBV6-5	TRBJ2-5	NA	TGTGCCAGCAGTTACTCCTGGGGCCAAGAGACCCAGTACTTC	CASSYSWGQETQYF
NA	TRBV29-1	TRBJ2-7	NA	TGCAGCGTCTCCCAGGGCGAGCAGTACTTC	CSVSQGEQYF
NA	TRBV4-3	TRBJ1-1	NA	TGCGCCAGCACCCTTTTCTCGGGGGCGAACACTGAAGCTTTCTTT	CASTLFSGANTEAFF
NA	TRBV7-9	TRBJ2-1	TRBD2	TGTGCCAGCAGCCCCCGGGGTAATAGCGGGAGTCGAAGTGAGCAGTTCTTC	CASSPRGNSGSRSEQFF
NA	TRBV11-2	TRBJ2-7	TRBD1	TGTGCCAGCAGCTTAGTGGCCCCGGGACAGGGGGCAGGTGAGCAGTACTTC	CASSLVAPGQGAGEQYF
NA	TRBV10-3	TRBJ2-7	TRBD2	TGTGCCATCAGGAGGGCGGGAGAGGGCGACGAGCAGTACTTC	CAIRRAGEGDEQYF
few	TRBV7-2	TRBJ2-7	TRBD2	TGTGCCAGCAGCTACAGCGGGACTAGCGGGAGTTACGAGCAGTACTTC	CASSYSGTSGSYEQYF
few	TRBV20-1	TRBJ2-1	NA	TGCAGTGCTAGAGTCAGGACTCATCTAGGGGGTGGCGAGCAGTTCTTC	CSARVRTHLGGGEQFF
NA	TRBV12-3/TRBV12-4	TRBJ2-1	TRBD1	TGTGCCAGCAGTTTAAACAGGGGCCATAGCTCCTACAATGAGCAGTTCTTC	CASSLNRGHSSYNEQFF
NA	TRBV7-9	TRBJ2-1	TRBD2	TGTGCCAGCAGCTTAGCGTCCAGGCTAGCGGGAGCTTGGAATGAGCAGTTCTTC	CASSLASRLAGAWNEQFF
many	TRBV10-3	TRBJ2-7	TRBD1	TGTGCCTCTCGCTACGGGACAGGTAACTACGAGCAGTACTTC	CASRYGTGNYEQYF
NA	TRBV12-3/TRBV12-4	TRBJ2-7	NA	TGTGCCAGCAGGCAGGGCTGGAAGGCCCAGTACTTC	CASRQGWKAQYF
NA	TRBV29-1	TRBJ2-5	TRBD2	TGCAGCGTTGCAACCGGACGCGGGGGGGCGGGAGAGACCCAGTACTTC	CSVATGRGGAGETQYF
NA	TRBV4-3	TRBJ2-2	NA	TGCGCCAGCAGCCAGGACCACAGGGAATTGAACACCGGGGAGCTGTTTTTT	CASSQDHRELNTGELFF
few	TRBV9	TRBJ2-6	NA	TGTGCCAGCAGCGTAGCTAAGGTCACCCTCGGGGCCAACGTCCTGACTTTC	CASSVAKVTLGANVLTF
NA	TRBV9	TRBJ2-1	NA	TGTGCCAGCAGCCCCCCCGAAGGAGAGCAGTTCTTC	CASSPPEGEQFF
NA	TRBV6-2/TRBV6-3	TRBJ2-1	TRBD2	TGTGCCAGCAGCAAGGGGACTAGCGGGACTGGGGATGAGCAGTTCTTC	CASSKGTSGTGDEQFF